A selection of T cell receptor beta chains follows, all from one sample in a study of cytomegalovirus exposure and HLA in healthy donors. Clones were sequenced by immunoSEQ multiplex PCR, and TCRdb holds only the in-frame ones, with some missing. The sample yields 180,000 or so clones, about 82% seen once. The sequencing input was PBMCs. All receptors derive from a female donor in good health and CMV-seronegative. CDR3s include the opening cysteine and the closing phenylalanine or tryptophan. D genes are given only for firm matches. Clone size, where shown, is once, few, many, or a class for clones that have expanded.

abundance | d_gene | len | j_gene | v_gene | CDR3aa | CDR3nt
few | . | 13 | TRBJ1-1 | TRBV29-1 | CSVVEGRETEAFF | TGCAGCGTTGTAGAAGGGCGGGAAACTGAAGCTTTCTTT
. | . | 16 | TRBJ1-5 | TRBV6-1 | CASSAGQEYSNQPQHF | TGTGCCAGCAGTGCTGGGCAGGAATATAGCAATCAGCCCCAGCATTTT
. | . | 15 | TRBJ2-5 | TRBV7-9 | CASSLAEINQETQYF | TGTGCCAGCAGCTTAGCGGAGATAAACCAAGAGACCCAGTACTTC
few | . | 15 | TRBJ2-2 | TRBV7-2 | CASSLGGLRGGELFF | TGTGCCAGCAGCTTGGGGGGTCTGCGCGGCGGGGAGCTGTTTTTT
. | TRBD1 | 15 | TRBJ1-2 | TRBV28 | CASSFSGTGSYGYTF | TGTGCCAGCAGTTTCTCCGGGACAGGGAGCTATGGCTACACCTTC
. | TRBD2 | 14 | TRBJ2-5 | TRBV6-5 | CASSPGTSGESSYF | TGTGCCAGCAGTCCCGGGACTAGCGGGGAGAGCTCGTACTTC
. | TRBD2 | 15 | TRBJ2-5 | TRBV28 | CASSSGASGEETQYF | TGTGCCAGCAGTTCCGGCGCTAGCGGGGAAGAGACCCAGTACTTC
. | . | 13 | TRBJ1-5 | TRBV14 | CASSPGGNQPQHF | TGTGCCAGCAGCCCGGGAGGGAATCAGCCCCAGCATTTT
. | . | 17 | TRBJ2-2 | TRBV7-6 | CASSSRMWEANTGELFF | TGTGCCAGCAGCTCACGAATGTGGGAGGCGAACACCGGGGAGCTGTTTTTT
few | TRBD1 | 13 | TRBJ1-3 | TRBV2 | CASRQGAGNTIYF | TGTGCCAGCAGACAGGGGGCCGGAAACACCATATATTTT
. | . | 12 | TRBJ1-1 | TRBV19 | CASSRGGTEAFF | TGTGCCAGTAGTAGGGGGGGCACTGAAGCTTTCTTT
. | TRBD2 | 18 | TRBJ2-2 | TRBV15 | CATSVPGLAGPNTGELFF | TGTGCCACCAGCGTTCCGGGACTAGCGGGGCCGAACACCGGGGAGCTGTTTTTT
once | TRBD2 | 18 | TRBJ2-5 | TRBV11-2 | CASSSPGDPSGYQETQYF | TGTGCCAGCAGCTCCCCCGGGGATCCTAGCGGGTACCAAGAGACCCAGTACTTC
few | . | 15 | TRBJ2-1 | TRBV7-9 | CASSLKAGTYNEQFF | TGTGCCAGCAGCTTAAAGGCAGGGACCTACAATGAGCAGTTCTTC
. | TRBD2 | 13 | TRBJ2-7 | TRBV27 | CASWGGITYEQYF | TGTGCCAGCTGGGGGGGGATTACCTACGAGCAGTACTTC
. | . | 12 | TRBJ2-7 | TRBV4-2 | CASSQDLYQQYF | TGTGCCAGCAGCCAAGATCTCTACCAGCAGTACTTC
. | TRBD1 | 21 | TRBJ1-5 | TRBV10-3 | CAISESKGSTGRLNSNQPQHF | TGTGCCATCAGTGAGTCAAAGGGGTCGACAGGGCGGCTGAATAGCAATCAGCCCCAGCATTTT
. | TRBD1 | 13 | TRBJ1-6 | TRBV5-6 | CASSPDRVSPLHF | TGTGCCAGCAGCCCGGACAGGGTTTCACCCCTCCACTTT
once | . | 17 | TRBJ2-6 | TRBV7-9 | CASSLLASGEGANVLTF | TGTGCCAGCAGCTTACTCGCGTCCGGGGAGGGGGCCAACGTCCTGACTTTC
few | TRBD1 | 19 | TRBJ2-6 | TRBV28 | CASSSSTGGDYSGANVLTF | TGTGCCAGCAGTTCCTCCACAGGGGGCGATTACTCTGGGGCCAACGTCCTGACTTTC
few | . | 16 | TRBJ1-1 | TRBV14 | CASSTLRAPLNTEAFF | TGTGCCAGCTCTACTCTGCGGGCACCCCTGAACACTGAAGCTTTCTTT
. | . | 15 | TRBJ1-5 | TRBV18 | CASSPIGDSNQPQHF | TGTGCCAGCTCACCAATAGGAGATAGCAATCAGCCCCAGCATTTT
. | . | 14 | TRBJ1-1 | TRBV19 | CASRWGGQDAEAFF | TGTGCCAGTAGATGGGGCGGACAAGACGCTGAAGCTTTCTTT
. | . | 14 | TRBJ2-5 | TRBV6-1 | CASSEVSGIETQYF | TGTGCCAGCAGTGAAGTATCGGGAATAGAGACCCAGTACTTC
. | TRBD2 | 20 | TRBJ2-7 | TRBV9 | CASSVDGTSGTGVPMHKQYF | TGTGCCAGCAGCGTAGACGGGACTAGCGGGACCGGGGTACCAATGCACAAGCAGTACTTC
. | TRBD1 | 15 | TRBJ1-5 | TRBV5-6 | CASSLGTEHNQPQHF | TGTGCCAGCAGCCTCGGGACAGAGCACAATCAGCCCCAGCATTTT
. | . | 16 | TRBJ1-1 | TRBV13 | CASSWRRGPTNTEAFF | TGTGCCAGCAGCTGGCGGCGGGGTCCCACGAACACTGAAGCTTTCTTT
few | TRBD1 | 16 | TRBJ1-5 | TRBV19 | CASSVQQGVSNQPQHF | TGTGCCAGTAGTGTACAACAGGGGGTGAGCAATCAGCCCCAGCATTTT
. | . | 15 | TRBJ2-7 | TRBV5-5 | CASRETRDTPYEQYF | TGTGCCAGCAGGGAAACCCGGGACACTCCCTACGAGCAGTACTTC
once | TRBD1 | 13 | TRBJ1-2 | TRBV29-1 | CSVARDSYYGYTF | TGCAGCGTTGCGAGGGACAGCTACTATGGCTACACCTTC
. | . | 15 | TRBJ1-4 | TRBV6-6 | CASSYSGGGDEKLFF | TGTGCCAGCAGTTACTCGGGGGGTGGAGATGAAAAACTGTTTTTT
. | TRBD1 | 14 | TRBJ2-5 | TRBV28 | CASRSGQGVETRYF | TGTGCCAGCAGATCGGGACAGGGTGTGGAGACCCGGTACTTC
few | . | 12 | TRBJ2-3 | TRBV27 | CASRTNRDTQYF | TGTGCCAGCAGAACAAACAGGGATACGCAGTATTTT
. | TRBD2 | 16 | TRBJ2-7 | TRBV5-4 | CASSLGGGGDSYEQYF | TGTGCCAGCAGCTTGGGGGGGGGAGGGGACTCCTACGAGCAGTACTTC
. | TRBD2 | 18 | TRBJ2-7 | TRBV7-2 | CASSLAYSSGSTTYEQYF | TGTGCCAGCAGCTTAGCGTATTCTAGCGGGAGTACCACCTACGAGCAGTACTTC
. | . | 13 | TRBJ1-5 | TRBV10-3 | CAINGGRNQPQHF | TGTGCCATCAACGGGGGTCGCAATCAGCCCCAGCATTTT
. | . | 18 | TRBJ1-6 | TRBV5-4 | CASSHLGQLHSYNSPLHF | TGTGCCAGCAGCCACCTCGGACAGCTCCACTCCTATAATTCACCCCTCCACTTT
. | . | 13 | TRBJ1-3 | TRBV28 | CASRAGSGNTIYF | TGTGCCTCGAGGGCAGGCTCTGGAAACACCATATATTTT
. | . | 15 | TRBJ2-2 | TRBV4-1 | CASSQNSVNTGELFF | TGCGCCAGCAGCCAAAATAGCGTGAACACCGGGGAGCTGTTTTTT
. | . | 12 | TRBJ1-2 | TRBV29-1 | CSVEIRDYGYTF | TGCAGCGTTGAAATCAGGGACTATGGCTACACCTTC
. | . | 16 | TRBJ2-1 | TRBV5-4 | CASSLGLGTSNNEQFF | TGTGCCAGCAGCTTGGGTCTGGGGACTTCCAACAATGAGCAGTTCTTC
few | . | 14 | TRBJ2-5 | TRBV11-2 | CASSFQAPGETQYF | TGTGCCAGCAGCTTCCAGGCCCCAGGGGAGACCCAGTACTTC
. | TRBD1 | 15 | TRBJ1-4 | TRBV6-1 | CASSFGRQGLEKLFF | TGTGCCAGCAGTTTCGGCCGACAGGGGCTTGAAAAACTGTTTTTT
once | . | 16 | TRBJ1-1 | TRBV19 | CASRPPRVVVNTEAFF | TGTGCCAGTAGGCCCCCCCGGGTGGTGGTGAACACTGAAGCTTTCTTT
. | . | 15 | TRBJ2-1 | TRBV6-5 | CASRPGGMGPNEQFF | TGTGCCAGCAGGCCCGGTGGGATGGGGCCAAATGAGCAGTTCTTC
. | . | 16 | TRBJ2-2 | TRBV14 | CASSQFTGADTGELFF | TGTGCCAGCAGCCAATTTACTGGGGCCGACACCGGGGAGCTGTTTTTT
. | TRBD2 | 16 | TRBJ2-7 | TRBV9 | CASSPRTSGVVYEQYF | TGTGCCAGCAGCCCCCGAACTAGCGGGGTTGTCTACGAGCAGTACTTC
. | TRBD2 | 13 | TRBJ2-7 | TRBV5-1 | CASSPGLAYEQYF | TGCGCCAGCAGCCCGGGACTAGCGTACGAGCAGTACTTC
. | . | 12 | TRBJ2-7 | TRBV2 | CASSEQYYEQYF | TGTGCCAGCAGTGAACAGTACTACGAGCAGTACTTC
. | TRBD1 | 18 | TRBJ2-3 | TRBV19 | CASSTYPGQQKSTDTQYF | TGTGCCAGTAGTACTTACCCGGGACAGCAAAAGAGCACAGATACGCAGTATTTT
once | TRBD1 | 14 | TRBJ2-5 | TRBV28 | CASSSPGQQETQYF | TGTGCCAGCAGTTCGCCGGGACAGCAAGAGACCCAGTACTTC
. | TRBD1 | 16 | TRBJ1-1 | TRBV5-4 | CASSLGGGQGATEAFF | TGTGCCAGCAGCTTGGGCGGGGGCCAGGGGGCCACTGAAGCTTTCTTT
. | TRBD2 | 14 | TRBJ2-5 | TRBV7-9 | CASSPGGDEETQYF | TGTGCCAGCAGCCCGGGGGGGGATGAAGAGACCCAGTACTTC
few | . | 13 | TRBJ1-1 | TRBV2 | CASSEGGATEAFF | TGTGCCAGCAGTGAGGGGGGGGCCACTGAAGCTTTCTTT
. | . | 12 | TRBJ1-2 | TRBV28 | CASSQGLGGYTF | TGTGCCAGCAGCCAGGGCCTAGGGGGCTACACCTTC
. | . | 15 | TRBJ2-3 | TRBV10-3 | CAISESSGSTDTQYF | TGTGCCATCAGTGAGTCGAGCGGCAGCACAGATACGCAGTATTTT
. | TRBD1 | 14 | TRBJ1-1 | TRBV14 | CASSPRGQMGAAFF | TGTGCCAGCAGCCCTAGGGGACAGATGGGGGCAGCTTTCTTT
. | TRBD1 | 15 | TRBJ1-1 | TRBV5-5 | CASSWAARDSLEAFF | TGTGCCAGCAGCTGGGCCGCCCGGGACAGCCTTGAAGCTTTCTTT
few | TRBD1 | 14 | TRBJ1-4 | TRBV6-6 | CASSRGQGRNKLFF | TGTGCCAGCAGCCGAGGACAGGGGAGGAATAAACTGTTTTTT
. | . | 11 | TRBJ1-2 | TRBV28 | CASSTSVQGTF | TGTGCCAGCAGTACCTCGGTCCAGGGAACCTTC